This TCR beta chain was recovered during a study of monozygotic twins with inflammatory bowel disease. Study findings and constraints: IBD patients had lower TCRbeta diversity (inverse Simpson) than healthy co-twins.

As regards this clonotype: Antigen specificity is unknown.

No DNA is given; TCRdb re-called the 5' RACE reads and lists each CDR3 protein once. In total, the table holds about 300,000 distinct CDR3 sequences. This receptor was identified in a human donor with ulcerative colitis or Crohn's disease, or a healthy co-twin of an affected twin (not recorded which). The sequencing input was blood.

The chain's CDR3 is CASFGGRDQPQHF. J is TRBJ1-5 and V is TRBV12-3 or TRBV12-4. The CDR3 consists of 13 residues.